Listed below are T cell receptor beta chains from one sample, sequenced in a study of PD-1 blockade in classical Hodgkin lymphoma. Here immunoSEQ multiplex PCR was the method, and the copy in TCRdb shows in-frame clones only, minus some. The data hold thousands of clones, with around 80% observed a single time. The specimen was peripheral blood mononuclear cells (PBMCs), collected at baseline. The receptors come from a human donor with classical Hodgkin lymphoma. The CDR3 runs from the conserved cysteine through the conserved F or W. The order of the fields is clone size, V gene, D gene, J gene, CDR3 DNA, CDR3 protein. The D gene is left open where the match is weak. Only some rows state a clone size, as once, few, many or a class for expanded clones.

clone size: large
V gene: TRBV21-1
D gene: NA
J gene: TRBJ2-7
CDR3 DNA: TGTGCCAGCAGCAAAGCAGGACTAATATACCCTAATCCCTACGAGCAGTACTTC
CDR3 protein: CASSKAGLIYPNPYEQYF

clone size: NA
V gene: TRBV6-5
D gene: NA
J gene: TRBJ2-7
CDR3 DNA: TGTGCCAGCAGTCCCGGGACCCACGGGCGAGAGCAGTACTTC
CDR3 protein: CASSPGTHGREQYF

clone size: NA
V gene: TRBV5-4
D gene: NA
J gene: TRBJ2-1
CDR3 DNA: TGTGCCAGCAGCCGAAGTCCGGATAGCTCCTACAATGAGCAGTTCTTC
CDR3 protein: CASSRSPDSSYNEQFF

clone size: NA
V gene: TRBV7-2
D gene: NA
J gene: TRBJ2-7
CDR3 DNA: TGTGCCAGCAGCTTGGTGGGGTACGAGCAGTACTTC
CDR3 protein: CASSLVGYEQYF

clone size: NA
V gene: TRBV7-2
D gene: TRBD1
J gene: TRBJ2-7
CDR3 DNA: TGTGCCAGCGCGAGTCCGGGACAGCCCTCCTACGAGCAGTACTTC
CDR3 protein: CASASPGQPSYEQYF

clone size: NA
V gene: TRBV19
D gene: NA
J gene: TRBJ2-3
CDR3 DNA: TGTGCCAGTAGTATTGGGGGAAACACAGATACGCAGTATTTT
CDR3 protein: CASSIGGNTDTQYF

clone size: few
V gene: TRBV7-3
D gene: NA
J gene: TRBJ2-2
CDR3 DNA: TGTGCCAGCAGTACAGACAGTTACACCGGGGAGCTGTTTTTT
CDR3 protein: CASSTDSYTGELFF

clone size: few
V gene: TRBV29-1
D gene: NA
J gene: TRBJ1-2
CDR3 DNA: TGCAGCGCCGGAAGGCATGACGGCTACACCTTC
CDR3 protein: CSAGRHDGYTF

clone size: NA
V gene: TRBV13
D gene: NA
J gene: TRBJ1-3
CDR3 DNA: TGTGCCAGCAGCTTATGGGAGGGCCGCTCTGGAAACACCATATATTTT
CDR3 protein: CASSLWEGRSGNTIYF

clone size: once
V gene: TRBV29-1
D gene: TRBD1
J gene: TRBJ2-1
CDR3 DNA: TGCAGCGTTGAGGGAGGGACAGGGTCATTGGTCCTCAATGAGCAGTTCTTC
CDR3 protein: CSVEGGTGSLVLNEQFF

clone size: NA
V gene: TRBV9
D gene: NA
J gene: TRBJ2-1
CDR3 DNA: TGTGCCAGCAGCCCAAACGGAGGGCCCACTGAGCAGTTCTTC
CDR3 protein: CASSPNGGPTEQFF

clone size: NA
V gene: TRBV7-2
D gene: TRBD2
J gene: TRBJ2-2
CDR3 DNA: TGTGCCAGCAGCTTAGGACTAGCGGGGACCGGGGAGCTGTTTTTT
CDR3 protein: CASSLGLAGTGELFF

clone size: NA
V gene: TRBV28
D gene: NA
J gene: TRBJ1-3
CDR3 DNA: TGTGCCAGCAAATTCGGCGGCAGCTCTGGAAACACCATATATTTT
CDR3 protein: CASKFGGSSGNTIYF

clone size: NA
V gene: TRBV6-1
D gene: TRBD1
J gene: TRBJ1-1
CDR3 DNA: TGTGCCAGCAGTGGGACAGGGGGCATTATGAACACTGAAGCTTTCTTT
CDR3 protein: CASSGTGGIMNTEAFF

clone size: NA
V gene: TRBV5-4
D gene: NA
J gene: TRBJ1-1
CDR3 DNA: TGTGCCAGCAGCTTGTCCGGGACGCCACGTGAAGCTTTCTTT
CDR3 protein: CASSLSGTPREAFF

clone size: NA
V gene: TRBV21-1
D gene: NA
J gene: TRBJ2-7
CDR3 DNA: TGTGCCAGCAGCGGGGGGGCAGGCAAGCCATGCTCCTACGAGCAGTACTTC
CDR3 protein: CASSGGAGKPCSYEQYF

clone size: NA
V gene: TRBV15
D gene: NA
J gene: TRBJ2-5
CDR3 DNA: TGTGCCACCAGCAGAGGAAAGGGTCCGGAGACCCAGTACTTC
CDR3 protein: CATSRGKGPETQYF

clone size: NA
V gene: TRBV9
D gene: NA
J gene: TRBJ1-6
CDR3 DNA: TGTGCCAGCAGCTTGGGACAAGGGCCCCTCCACTTT
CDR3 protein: CASSLGQGPLHF

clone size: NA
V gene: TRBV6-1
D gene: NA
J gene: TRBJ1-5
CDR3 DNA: TGTGCCAGCAGTGATGGGTCGCGGACAGTTGTTTTT
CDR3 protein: CASSDGSRTVVF

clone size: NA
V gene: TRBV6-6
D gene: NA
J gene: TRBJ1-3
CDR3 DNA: TGTGCCAGCAGCCCCCCAGGCAGGGGCGGAAACACCATATATTTT
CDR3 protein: CASSPPGRGGNTIYF

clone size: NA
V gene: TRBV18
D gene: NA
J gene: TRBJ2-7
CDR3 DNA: TGTGCCAGCCGTGTCGGACCCTCCTCCTACGAGCAGTACTTC
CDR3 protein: CASRVGPSSYEQYF

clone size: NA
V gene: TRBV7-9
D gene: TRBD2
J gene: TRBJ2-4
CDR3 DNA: TGTGCCAGCAGCTTTTGGGGACCCGTAGCGGGAGATGCCAAAAACATTCAGTACTTC
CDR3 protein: CASSFWGPVAGDAKNIQYF

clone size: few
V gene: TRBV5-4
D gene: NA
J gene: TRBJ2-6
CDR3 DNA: TGTGCCAGCAGTGATACCTCTGGGGCCAACGTCCTGACTTTC
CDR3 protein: CASSDTSGANVLTF

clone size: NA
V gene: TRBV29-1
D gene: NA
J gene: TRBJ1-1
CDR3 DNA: TGCAGCGTTGATTGGGACGAGACTGAAGCTTTCTTT
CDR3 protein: CSVDWDETEAFF

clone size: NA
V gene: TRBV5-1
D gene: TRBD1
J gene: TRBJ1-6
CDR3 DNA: TGCGCCAGCAGCCCCGGACAGGGTTCCTATAATTCACCCCTCCACTTT
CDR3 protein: CASSPGQGSYNSPLHF

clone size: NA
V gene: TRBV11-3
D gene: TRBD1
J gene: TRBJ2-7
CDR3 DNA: TGTGCCTGCCTACTACAGGGACAGGACTACGAGCAGTACTTC
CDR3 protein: CACLLQGQDYEQYF

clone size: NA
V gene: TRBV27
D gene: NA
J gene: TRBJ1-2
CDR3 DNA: TGTGCCAGCAGTTCTTTTCGGGTATCTAACTATGGCTACACCTTC
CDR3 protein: CASSSFRVSNYGYTF

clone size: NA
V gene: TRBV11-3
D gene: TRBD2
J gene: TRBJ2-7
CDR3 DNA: TGTGCCAGCAGCTTAAAATTATCTCGGGAAGCGGGACGTACCGAGCAGTACTTC
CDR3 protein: CASSLKLSREAGRTEQYF

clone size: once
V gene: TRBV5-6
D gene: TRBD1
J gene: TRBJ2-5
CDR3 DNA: TGTGCCAGCAGCTTGGGGGACAGGGGGCGAGAGACCCAGTACTTC
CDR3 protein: CASSLGDRGRETQYF

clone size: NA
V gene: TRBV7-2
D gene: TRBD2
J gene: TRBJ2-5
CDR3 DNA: TGTGCCAGCAGCTCCCTGGGGGGACTAGCGGGAGGCTCCCAAGAGACCCAGTACTTC
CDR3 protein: CASSSLGGLAGGSQETQYF

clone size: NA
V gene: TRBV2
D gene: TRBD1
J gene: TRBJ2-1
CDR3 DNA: TGTGCCAGCAGTAGACAGGGGGGGAATGAGCAGTTCTTC
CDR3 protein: CASSRQGGNEQFF

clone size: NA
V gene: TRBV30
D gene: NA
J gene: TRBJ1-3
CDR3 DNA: TGTGCCTGGAGTGTGGGCGGAAACACCATATATTTT
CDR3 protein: CAWSVGGNTIYF

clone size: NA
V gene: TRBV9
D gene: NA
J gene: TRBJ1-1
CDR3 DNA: TGTGCCAGCACCGAATCCTCGACACCCCGCTCTGAAGCTTTCTTT
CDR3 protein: CASTESSTPRSEAFF

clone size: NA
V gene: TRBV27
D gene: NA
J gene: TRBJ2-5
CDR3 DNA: TGTGCCAGCAGTCCTATCGAACAGGGTAAAGAGACCCAGTACTTC
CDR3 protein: CASSPIEQGKETQYF

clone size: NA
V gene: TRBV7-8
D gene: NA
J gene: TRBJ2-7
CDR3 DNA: TGTGCCAGCAGTCTGGACACCTACGAGCAGTACTTC
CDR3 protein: CASSLDTYEQYF

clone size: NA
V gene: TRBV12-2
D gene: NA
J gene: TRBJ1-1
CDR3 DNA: TGTGCAAGTCGCTGCAAACCGGGACCCTGGTATGAAGCTTTCTTT
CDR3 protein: CASRCKPGPWYEAFF

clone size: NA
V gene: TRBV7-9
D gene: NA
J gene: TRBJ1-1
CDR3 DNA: TGTGCCAGCAGCTTCGCGGGCACTGAAGCTTTCTTT
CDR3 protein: CASSFAGTEAFF

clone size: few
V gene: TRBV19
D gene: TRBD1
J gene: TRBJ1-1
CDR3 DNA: TGTGCCAGCCAGGGGGGGTTTCGCCAGTCCACTGAAGCTTTCTTT
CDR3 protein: CASQGGFRQSTEAFF

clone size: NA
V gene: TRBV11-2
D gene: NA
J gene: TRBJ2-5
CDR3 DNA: TGTGCCAGCAGCTTAGTGTCGTGGGGGGCCCAAACCCAGTACTTC
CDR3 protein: CASSLVSWGAQTQYF

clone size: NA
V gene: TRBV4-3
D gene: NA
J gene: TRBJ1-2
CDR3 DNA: TGCGCCAGCAGCCAAGACGTCACGGGGAAAGGCTACACCTTC
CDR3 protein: CASSQDVTGKGYTF

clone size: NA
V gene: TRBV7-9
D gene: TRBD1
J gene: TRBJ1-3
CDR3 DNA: TGTGCCAGCAGCCCGTCAGGGGGGGGAAACACCATATATTTT
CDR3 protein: CASSPSGGGNTIYF

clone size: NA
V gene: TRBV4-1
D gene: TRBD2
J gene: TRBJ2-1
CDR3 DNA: TGCGCCAGCAGCCTCGTGGTCGGGAGGTACAATGAGCAGTTCTTC
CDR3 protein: CASSLVVGRYNEQFF

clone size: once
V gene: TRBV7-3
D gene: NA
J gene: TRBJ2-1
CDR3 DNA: TGTGCCAGCAGCCAACAAACGGGACGTCTCAATGAGCAGTTCTTC
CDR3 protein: CASSQQTGRLNEQFF

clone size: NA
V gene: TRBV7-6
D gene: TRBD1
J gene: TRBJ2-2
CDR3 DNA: TGTGCCAGCAGCCCAGGACAGGTCACCGGGGAGCTGTTTTTT
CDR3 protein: CASSPGQVTGELFF

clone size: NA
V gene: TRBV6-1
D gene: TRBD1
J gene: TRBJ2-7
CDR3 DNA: TGTGCCAGCAGTGAGGGCCCCGGGACAGTCTCCTACGAGCAGTACTTC
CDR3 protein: CASSEGPGTVSYEQYF

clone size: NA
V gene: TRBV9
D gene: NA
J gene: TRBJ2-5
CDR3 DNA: TGTGCCAGCAGCGTAGCCAGGGTAGGCCAAGAGACCCAGTACTTC
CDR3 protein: CASSVARVGQETQYF